Below, 29 T cell receptor beta chains from the same sample are listed, as sequenced in a study of cytomegalovirus exposure and HLA in healthy donors. PCR amplification relied on 60 Vbeta primers (plus 13 Jbeta primers). Sequencing used immunoSEQ multiplex PCR; TCRdb keeps in-frame clones, though not all of them. The profile shows approximately 150,000 clones, around 65% of them singletons. The sample comprised PBMCs. The receptors shown here come from a woman between 40 and 55 years old in good health and CMV-seropositive.

The V call is TRBV6-1, the J call TRBJ2-5; 12 bases line up with TRBD2. V gave up 0 bases and J gave up 5 bases; unmatched junction bases: 7. Germline V lookup: CDR1 MNHNS, CDR2 SASEGT. The CDR3 has 17 amino acids. The CDR3 bases are TGTGCCAGCAGTGAAGCTGCTAGCGGGGGGGCCTGGGAGACCCAGTACTTC. The encoded protein is CASSEAASGGAWETQYF.

J is TRBJ2-5 and V is TRBV6-6, with D perhaps TRBD2 (6 bases). The germline gives CDR1 MNHNY, CDR2 SVGAGI (reference sequence). This CDR3 region has 14 residues. The V gene lost 1 base and the J gene lost 2 bases, with 8 bases spanning the gap. The CDR3 is CASSYFSGQETQYF. CDR3 sequence (DNA): TGTGCCAGCAGTTACTTTAGCGGACAAGAGACCCAGTACTTC.

This chain uses TRBV25-1 with TRBJ2-3; the D gene is possibly TRBD1 (5 bases). Germline V gives CDR1 MGHDK, CDR2 SYGVNS. V was pared by 1 base and J by 6 bases, with 14 bases between. There are 15 residues in the CDR3. CDR3 in amino acids: CASSEWGRPLDTQYF. The CDR3 region has the DNA TGTGCCAGCAGTGAATGGGGCAGACCCCTTGATACGCAGTATTTT. Combining the CDR3 with reference TRBV25-1 and TRBJ2-3 gives the whole variable domain EADIYQTPRYLVIGTGKKITLECSQTMGHDKMYWYQQDPGMELHLIHYSYGVNSTEKGDLSSESTVSRIRTEHFPLTLESARPSHTSQYLCASSEWGRPLDTQYFGPGTRLTVL.

This rearrangement joins TRBV27 to TRBJ2-5, with D possibly matching TRBD2 (5 bases). Judging by the DNA end, TRBJ2-7 fits better; the J call may be wrong. CDR1 and CDR2 from the germline V gene are MNHEY and SMNVEV (reference sequence). The CDR3 length is 13 residues. The CDR3 nucleotides are TGTGCCAGCAGACCGGACTGGTCCTACGAGCAGTACTTC. This translates into CASRPDWSYEQYF.

The chain links TRBV7-2 to TRBJ2-1, with 12 bases lining up with TRBD2. The ends lost 1 base at V and 7 bases at J; junction bases unmatched: 2. In germline, CDR1 is SGHTA, CDR2 FQGNSA. The CDR3 runs 15 residues. This chain's CDR3 is CASSLVGLAGNEQFF. The CDR3 coding sequence is TGTGCCAGCAGCTTAGTAGGACTAGCGGGAAATGAGCAGTTCTTC.

This clone turned up a few times. This chain links TRBV27 with TRBJ1-1; D remains ambiguous. The V end lost 7 bases, the J end lost 0 bases, and 15 bases lay between the germline ends. This CDR3 is built from 15 residues. In germline, CDR1 is MNHEY, CDR2 SMNVEV (reference sequence). The DNA of the CDR3 is TGTGCCAGCACCTCCCGTTCCTCGGTGAACACTGAAGCTTTCTTT. Translated: CASTSRSSVNTEAFF.

This clone was detected a few times. An end of the junction differs from the germline gene, which may be a read error. This chain joins TRBV5-1 and TRBJ1-2, with 7 positions matching TRBD1. Germline V CDR1 and CDR2: SGHRS, YFSETQ. This CDR3 has 16 amino acids. The CDR3 spells CASSLGRDRTNYGYPF. The CDR3 nucleotides are TGCGCCAGCAGCTTGGGGCGGGACAGAACTAACTATGGCTACCCCTTC.

The gene calls are TRBV5-4 and TRBJ2-7; TRBD2 is a possible D gene (6 bases). Germline loops: CDR1 SGHNT, CDR2 YYREEE (reference sequence). The CDR3 runs to 15 residues. The ends were cut back, 5 bases at V and 0 bases at J, with 15 bases in the middle. Here the CDR3 DNA reads TGTGCCAGCAGTTCCGGGACTCAAAGCTCCTACGAGCAGTACTTC. Translated: CASSSGTQSSYEQYF. Full variable domain (outside the CDR3, taken from reference TRBV5-4 and TRBJ2-7): ETGVTQSPTHLIKTRGQQVTLRCSSQSGHNTVSWYQQALGQGPQFIFQYYREEENGRGNFPPRFSGLQFPNYSSELNVNALELDDSALYLCASSSGTQSSYEQYFGPGTRLTVT.

The CDR3 spells CASSFRSGRQPQHF. In nucleotides, the CDR3 is TGTGCCAGCAGTTTCCGCTCCGGCAGGCAGCCCCAGCATTTT. This chain connects TRBV28 to TRBJ1-5; no clear D. The germline V gene has CDR1 MDHEN and CDR2 SYDVKM. Trimming left V 3 bases short and J 7 bases short, with 13 bases between. The CDR3 loop spans 14 amino acids.

This sequence joins TRBV2 and TRBJ2-7; no definite D call. Germline V CDR1 and CDR2: SNHLY, FYNNEI. Between the trimmed V and J ends, which lost 8 bases and 7 bases, there was a span of 9 bases. The CDR3 spans 10 residues. Here the CDR3 DNA reads TGTGCCAGCCTTCTCGGGGAGCAGTACTTC. Protein: CASLLGEQYF.

The chain couples TRBV30 to TRBJ2-4, with TRBD1 as a possible D gene (6 bases). CDR3 size: 15 residues. V was shortened by 4 bases and J by 0 bases, with 13 bases between the two germline ends. CDR1 GTSNPN and CDR2 SVGIG come from the germline V gene (reference sequence). CDR3 DNA: TGTGCCTGGATAGGGGGAGTGGTAGCCAAAAACATTCAGTACTTC. Its translation is CAWIGGVVAKNIQYF.

The chain employs TRBV9 and TRBJ2-7; weak D call: TRBD1 (6 bases). Per germline, CDR1 SGDLS and CDR2 YYNGEE. The CDR3 covers 13 residues. V was trimmed by 4 bases and J by 7 bases, leaving 15 bases between them. The CDR3 region has the DNA TGTGCCAGCAGCTACACACCAGGACAGGAGCAGTACTTC. This encodes CASSYTPGQEQYF.

The CDR3 loop is CASNPRGDDYGYTF. DNA for the CDR3: TGCGCCAGCAACCCGCGGGGGGATGACTATGGCTACACCTTC. The V and J genes are TRBV5-1 and TRBJ1-2, with D possibly matching TRBD1 (5 bases). V shed 6 bases and J shed 3 bases, with 15 bases lying between them. Germline V CDR1 and CDR2: SGHRS, YFSETQ. The CDR3 is made up of 14 amino acids.

This sequence joins TRBV7-9 and TRBJ1-6; TRBD1 might be the D (6 bases). Trimming took off 6 bases at V and 6 bases at J, with 15 bases between the two ends. Per germline, CDR1 SEHNR and CDR2 FQNEAQ (reference sequence). The length of the CDR3 is 15 residues. DNA of the CDR3: TGTGCCAGCAGGTCACACAGGGACCTTAATTCACCCCTCCACTTT. Translated: CASRSHRDLNSPLHF. Together with reference TRBV7-9 and TRBJ1-6, the CDR3 gives the full variable domain: DTGVSQNPRHKITKRGQNVTFRCDPISEHNRLYWYRQTLGQGPEFLTYFQNEAQLEKSRLLSDRFSAERPKGSFSTLEIQRTEQGDSAMYLCASRSHRDLNSPLHFGNGTRLTVT.

This clone was counted between two and nine times. V gene TRBV27 combines with J gene TRBJ2-7; TRBD1 is a possible D gene (5 bases). Germline assignment: CDR1 MNHEY and CDR2 SMNVEV (reference sequence). The CDR3 loop spans 14 amino acids. Trimming pared 6 bases from V and 1 base from J, leaving 13 bases between. The CDR3 nucleotides are TGTGCCAGCAGCCCTGCAGGGAAATCCTACGAGCAGTACTTC. Translating it yields CASSPAGKSYEQYF.

This chain joins TRBV7-3 and TRBJ2-1; possible D gene TRBD2, 5 bases. Germline lookup yields CDR1 SGHTA and CDR2 FQGTGA. This CDR3 has 15 amino acids. V was clipped by 4 bases and J by 0 bases, with 10 bases between them. The DNA of the CDR3 is TGTGCCAGCAGCTGGACTGTCAGCTCCTACAATGAGCAGTTCTTC. This translates into CASSWTVSSYNEQFF.

The CDR3 DNA reads TGTGCCAGCAGCTTAGCGAGGGCTAGCGGGGTACATGAGCAGTTCTTC. Translated, it gives CASSLARASGVHEQFF. This rearrangement joins TRBV7-2 to TRBJ2-1; 9 bases agree with TRBD2. The CDR3 extends over 16 amino acids. Germline V lookup: CDR1 SGHTA, CDR2 FQGNSA. V was clipped by 0 bases and J by 8 bases; unmatched bases: 8.

This clone appeared a few times. This same CDR3 is encoded by further DNA sequences in the sample. The V gene is TRBV18, the J gene TRBJ1-1, with D maybe TRBD1 (5 bases). Germline values: CDR1 KGHSH, CDR2 LQKENI. The ends were cut back, 3 bases at V and 1 base at J, with 6 bases in the middle. CDR3 length equals 13 residues. CDR3: CASSPGQNTEAFF. CDR3 nucleotide sequence: TGTGCCAGCTCACCCGGACAGAACACTGAAGCTTTCTTT.

The table lists this clone with a few counts. The chain combines TRBV25-1 with TRBJ2-1, with 9 bases identical to TRBD1. The junction had 17 bases not matched to a gene; V was cut back by 3 bases and J by 8 bases. The CDR3 loop spans 18 amino acids. CDR1 is MGHDK and CDR2 is SYGVNS in the germline V gene. CDR3 in amino acids: CASSDLTSPGTGFDEQFF. CDR3 nucleotides: TGTGCCAGCAGTGACCTCACAAGTCCCGGGACAGGGTTCGATGAGCAGTTCTTC.

For the CDR3, the DNA is TGTGCCAGCAGCGCCCCCGGGACTCACAGAACCAATGAGCAGTTCTTC. Translation: CASSAPGTHRTNEQFF. This rearrangement joins TRBV9 to TRBJ2-1, with D perhaps matching TRBD2 (6 bases). The CDR3 sequence is 16 residues long. V lost 3 bases to trimming and J lost 6 bases, with 19 bases between them. The V gene's germline CDR1 is SGDLS and CDR2 YYNGEE.

V and J are TRBV6-6 and TRBJ2-6; the D is unclear. CDR1 and CDR2 from the germline V gene are MNHNY and SVGAGI (reference sequence). V lost 4 bases and J 0 bases, leaving 10 bases between the germline ends. The CDR3 covers 16 residues. The CDR3 reads CASSFTFSSGANVLTF. The CDR3 region has the DNA TGTGCCAGCAGTTTTACGTTTAGCTCTGGGGCCAACGTCCTGACTTTC.

This chain joins TRBV5-4 and TRBJ1-1, with TRBD1 as a possible D gene (5 bases). The CDR3 consists of 15 residues. V lost 2 bases and J 0 bases, leaving 11 bases between the germline ends. Germline V lookup: CDR1 SGHNT, CDR2 YYREEE (reference sequence). The CDR3 protein is CASSFIQGLNTEAFF. In DNA form, the CDR3 reads TGTGCCAGCAGCTTTATTCAGGGCCTGAACACTGAAGCTTTCTTT.

The chain combines TRBV2 with TRBJ2-1, with TRBD2 identical over 8 bases. CDR3 size: 14 residues. V shed 4 bases, J shed 5 bases, and the junction held 4 bases outside the gene matches. Germline CDR1 SNHLY, CDR2 FYNNEI. Here the CDR3 DNA reads TGTGCCAGCAGTGTTCTAGCGGGTAACAATGAGCAGTTCTTC. It codes for CASSVLAGNNEQFF.

The CDR3 loop is CASIPSTGGNEQFF. For the CDR3, the DNA is TGTGCCAGCATCCCCTCCACGGGGGGGAATGAGCAGTTCTTC. The V and J genes are TRBV6-5 and TRBJ2-1, with TRBD2 matching over 8 bases. CDR1 is MNHEY and CDR2 is SVGAGI in the germline V gene. The CDR3 has 14 residues. V lost 7 bases to trimming and J lost 7 bases; unmatched junction nucleotides: 9.

The chain joins TRBV5-1 to TRBJ2-7; 8 bases are a match to TRBD1. Trimming removed 7 bases from V and 1 base from J; junction bases left unmatched: 7. Germline CDR1 SGHRS, CDR2 YFSETQ. CDR3 length: 14 residues. CDR3 amino acids: CASAPGTGSYEQYF. Here the CDR3 DNA reads TGCGCCAGCGCTCCCGGGACAGGTTCCTACGAGCAGTACTTC. Full variable domain (outside the CDR3, taken from reference TRBV5-1 and TRBJ2-7): KAGVTQTPRYLIKTRGQQVTLSCSPISGHRSVSWYQQTPGQGLQFLFEYFSETQRNKGNFPGRFSGRQFSNSRSEMNVSTLELGDSALYLCASAPGTGSYEQYFGPGTRLTVT.

This rearrangement joins TRBV4-1 to TRBJ1-4; TRBD1 agrees at 11 bases. The CDR3 runs to 16 residues. J was trimmed by 7 bases and V by 0 bases; bases with no gene match: 4. Germline CDR1 reads MGHRA; CDR2 reads YSYEKL. The CDR3 reads CASSQEAGTGGEKLFF. DNA of the CDR3: TGCGCCAGCAGCCAAGAAGCCGGGACAGGGGGTGAAAAACTGTTTTTT.

This sequence joins TRBV28 and TRBJ1-4, with 8 positions matching TRBD1. V lost 8 bases and J lost 3; bases outside the gene matches: 5. CDR3 length: 14 residues. Germline V gene data show CDR1 as MDHEN and CDR2 as SYDVKM. The chain's CDR3 is CASGPGQANEKLFF. CDR3 in DNA: TGTGCCAGCGGGCCGGGACAGGCTAATGAAAAACTGTTTTTT.

This chain uses TRBV4-2 with TRBJ2-5; 11 bases map to TRBD2. This CDR3 contains 18 residues. CDR1 LGHNA and CDR2 YNFKEQ come from the germline V gene. Trimming at V came to 4 bases and at J to 0 bases, leaving 10 bases not matched to a gene. CDR3 residues: CASSRGEGLAAYQETQYF. The CDR3 DNA follows: TGTGCCAGCAGCCGAGGGGAGGGACTAGCGGCCTACCAAGAGACCCAGTACTTC.

This clone has only a few counts. The rearrangement links TRBV28 to TRBJ1-5; 7 bases line up with TRBD1. V lost 7 bases, J lost 5 bases, and 8 bases stayed unmatched. The CDR3 extends over 14 amino acids. Germline V CDR1 and CDR2: MDHEN, SYDVKM. The CDR3 nucleotides are TGTGCCAGCATCCGGGACAGAAGCTATCAGCCCCAGCATTTT. This codes for CASIRDRSYQPQHF.